This T cell receptor (beta chain) was retrieved from a study of blood T cell repertoires in COVID-19. Background on the study: There were acute and convalescent COVID-19 samples, and they came from the United States, Italy and Spain. T cells, B-cell-depleted T cells, or PBMCs provided the cDNA or gDNA that served as material.

V was trimmed by 5 bases and J by 1 base, leaving 11 bases between them. Germline loops: CDR1 LNHDA, CDR2 SQIVND (reference sequence). CDR3 size: 14 residues. Profiled with immunoSEQ multiplex PCR; TCRdb holds only in-frame clones, not every one. Found here are 180,000 or so clones, about 88% of them singletons; the top ten hold 0.99%. Sequenced input: peripheral blood. This receptor was taken from a man younger than 35 with acute or convalescent COVID-19. This chain connects TRBV19 to TRBJ1-2; perhaps TRBD1 as D (6 bases). CDR3 sequence: CASSSSGDNYGYTF. DNA for the CDR3: TGTGCCAGTAGTTCTTCAGGGGATAACTATGGCTACACCTTC.